A selection of T cell receptor beta chains follows, all from one sample in a study of blood T cell repertoires in COVID-19. Profiled with immunoSEQ multiplex PCR; TCRdb holds only in-frame clones, not every one. The sample shows some 76,000 clones, 80% to 90% of them seen only once. The sample taken for sequencing was peripheral blood. These receptors were obtained from a man in his sixties with acute or convalescent COVID-19. The conserved cysteine and the conserved F or W are not part of the CDR3 here. Fields, in order: CDR3 protein, J gene, V gene, D gene. The D gene is left open where the match is weak.

CDR3aa: ATSREIGDTGELF
j_gene: TRBJ2-2
v_gene: TRBV15
d_gene: NA

CDR3aa: ASSLDGGSKTGELF
j_gene: TRBJ2-2
v_gene: TRBV7-8
d_gene: TRBD2

CDR3aa: ASSIGTRTNEKLF
j_gene: TRBJ1-4
v_gene: TRBV19
d_gene: NA

CDR3aa: ASGLVLGLGRGNEQY
j_gene: TRBJ2-7
v_gene: TRBV12-5
d_gene: NA

CDR3aa: ASSVGQESYEQY
j_gene: TRBJ2-7
v_gene: TRBV9
d_gene: TRBD1

CDR3aa: ASSQGLAGAKNTGELF
j_gene: TRBJ2-2
v_gene: TRBV7-9
d_gene: TRBD2

CDR3aa: ASSHTQCYQPQH
j_gene: TRBJ1-5
v_gene: TRBV23-1
d_gene: NA

CDR3aa: ASSPNRLAGRNTGELF
j_gene: TRBJ2-2
v_gene: TRBV7-3
d_gene: TRBD2

CDR3aa: ASSIQGQAYNEQF
j_gene: TRBJ2-1
v_gene: TRBV19
d_gene: TRBD1

CDR3aa: ASSQAQGVYEQY
j_gene: TRBJ2-7
v_gene: TRBV14
d_gene: TRBD1

CDR3aa: SVAEGGGNTIY
j_gene: TRBJ1-3
v_gene: TRBV29-1
d_gene: NA

CDR3aa: ASSPPGQTNTEAF
j_gene: TRBJ1-1
v_gene: TRBV18
d_gene: TRBD1

CDR3aa: ASSLAGGII
j_gene: TRBJ1-1
v_gene: TRBV5-6
d_gene: NA

CDR3aa: ASSASGTGYSPLH
j_gene: TRBJ1-6
v_gene: TRBV25-1
d_gene: TRBD1

CDR3aa: ASRPPGGDQPQH
j_gene: TRBJ1-5
v_gene: TRBV28
d_gene: NA

CDR3aa: ASSLLQGETQY
j_gene: TRBJ2-5
v_gene: TRBV2
d_gene: NA

CDR3aa: ASSFRQGTLEAF
j_gene: TRBJ1-1
v_gene: TRBV6-5
d_gene: TRBD1

CDR3aa: ASTLTGLGYT
j_gene: TRBJ1-2
v_gene: TRBV6-5
d_gene: TRBD1

CDR3aa: ASGGYQETQY
j_gene: TRBJ2-5
v_gene: TRBV19
d_gene: NA

CDR3aa: ASSLDPGKDEKLF
j_gene: TRBJ1-4
v_gene: TRBV5-4
d_gene: NA

CDR3aa: AWSSETSGGFEQY
j_gene: TRBJ2-7
v_gene: TRBV30
d_gene: TRBD2

CDR3aa: AWAPGGTDTQY
j_gene: TRBJ2-3
v_gene: TRBV30
d_gene: NA

CDR3aa: ATSRDGKGEETQY
j_gene: TRBJ2-5
v_gene: TRBV15
d_gene: NA

CDR3aa: ASSPSGLGSGYT
j_gene: TRBJ1-2
v_gene: TRBV2
d_gene: NA

CDR3aa: AISERETPTSEQF
j_gene: TRBJ2-1
v_gene: TRBV10-3
d_gene: NA

CDR3aa: ASSLDMETQY
j_gene: TRBJ2-5
v_gene: TRBV11-3
d_gene: NA

CDR3aa: ASSRHRGVQETQY
j_gene: TRBJ2-5
v_gene: TRBV6-5
d_gene: TRBD1

CDR3aa: ASSLRITLGLGTEAF
j_gene: TRBJ1-1
v_gene: TRBV3-1/TRBV3-2
d_gene: NA

CDR3aa: ASSSGQWLGEKLF
j_gene: TRBJ1-4
v_gene: TRBV5-1
d_gene: NA

CDR3aa: ASSYRGPGELF
j_gene: TRBJ2-2
v_gene: TRBV11-3
d_gene: TRBD1

CDR3aa: ASSDPRGPAGQPQH
j_gene: TRBJ1-5
v_gene: TRBV6-1
d_gene: NA

CDR3aa: ASSLARSGGSYGYT
j_gene: TRBJ1-2
v_gene: TRBV11-2
d_gene: TRBD1

CDR3aa: ASSPGQDNQPQH
j_gene: TRBJ1-5
v_gene: TRBV18
d_gene: TRBD1